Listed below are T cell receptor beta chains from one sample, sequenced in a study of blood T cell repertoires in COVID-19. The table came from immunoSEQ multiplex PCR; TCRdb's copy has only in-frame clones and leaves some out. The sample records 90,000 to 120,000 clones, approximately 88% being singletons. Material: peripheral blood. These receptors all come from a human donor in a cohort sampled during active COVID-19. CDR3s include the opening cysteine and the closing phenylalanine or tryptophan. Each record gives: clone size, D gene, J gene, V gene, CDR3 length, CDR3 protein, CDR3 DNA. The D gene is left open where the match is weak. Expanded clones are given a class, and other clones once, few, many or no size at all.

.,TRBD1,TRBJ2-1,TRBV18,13,CASSPGQGDEQFF,TGTGCCAGCTCACCAGGACAGGGTGATGAGCAGTTCTTC
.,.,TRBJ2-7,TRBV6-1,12,CASSEAPRQQYF,TGTGCCAGCAGTGAGGCCCCTAGGCAGCAGTACTTC
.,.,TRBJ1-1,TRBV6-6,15,CASSYGQGLNTEAFF,TGTGCCAGCAGTTACGGTCAGGGTTTAAACACTGAAGCTTTCTTT
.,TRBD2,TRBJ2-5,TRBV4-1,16,CASSPGTSGFQETQYF,TGCGCCAGCAGCCCAGGGACTAGCGGATTCCAAGAGACCCAGTACTTC
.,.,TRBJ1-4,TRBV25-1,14,CASSEWTNNEKLFF,TGTGCCAGCAGTGAATGGACAAATAATGAAAAACTGTTTTTT
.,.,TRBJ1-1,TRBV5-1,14,CASSQVSLNTEAFF,TGCGCCAGCAGCCAGGTTTCCTTGAACACTGAAGCTTTCTTT
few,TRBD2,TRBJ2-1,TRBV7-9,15,CASSSQRDPRGEQFF,TGTGCCAGCAGCTCCCAGCGGGACCCTCGGGGTGAGCAGTTCTTC
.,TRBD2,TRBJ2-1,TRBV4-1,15,CASSQGLAPVDEQFF,TGCGCCAGCAGCCAAGGACTAGCCCCCGTGGATGAGCAGTTCTTC
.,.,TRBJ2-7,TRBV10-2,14,CASFRQDLGYEQYF,TGCGCCAGCTTTAGACAGGACTTGGGGTACGAGCAGTACTTC
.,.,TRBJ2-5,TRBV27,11,CASSFLETQYF,TGTGCCAGCAGTTTTCTGGAGACCCAGTACTTC
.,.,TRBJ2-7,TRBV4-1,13,CASSLVGPYEQYF,TGCGCCAGCAGCCTTGTTGGGCCCTACGAGCAGTACTTC
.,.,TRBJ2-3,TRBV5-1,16,CASSFSWATSTDTQYF,TGCGCCAGCAGCTTCTCTTGGGCTACTAGCACAGATACGCAGTATTTT
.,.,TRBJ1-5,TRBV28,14,CASSPRGRDQPQHF,TGTGCCAGCAGCCCACGGGGGAGGGATCAGCCCCAGCATTTT
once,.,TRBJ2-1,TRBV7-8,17,CASSLSLVFSSSNEQFF,TGTGCCAGCAGCCTCAGCCTCGTCTTTAGCTCTTCGAATGAGCAGTTCTTC
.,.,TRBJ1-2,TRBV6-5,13,CASSPGRNYGYTF,TGTGCCAGCAGCCCCGGCAGGAACTATGGCTACACCTTC
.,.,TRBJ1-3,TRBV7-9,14,CASSSRTAGNTIYF,TGTGCCAGCAGCTCCCGGACAGCTGGAAACACCATATATTTT
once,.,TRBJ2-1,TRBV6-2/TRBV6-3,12,CASSSRVNEQFF,TGTGCCAGCAGTTCCAGGGTCAATGAGCAGTTCTTC
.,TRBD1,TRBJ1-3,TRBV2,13,CASSSGQGNTIYF,TGTGCCAGCAGCAGCGGACAGGGCAACACCATATATTTT
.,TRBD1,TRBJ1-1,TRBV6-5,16,CASSYSVPGQGNEAFF,TGTGCCAGCAGTTACTCCGTCCCGGGACAGGGAAATGAAGCTTTCTTT
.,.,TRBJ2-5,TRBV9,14,CASSVSGSQETQYF,TGTGCCAGCAGCGTAAGTGGCTCCCAAGAGACCCAGTACTTC
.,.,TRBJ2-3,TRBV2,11,CASMGVDTQYF,TGTGCCAGCATGGGAGTAGATACGCAGTATTTT
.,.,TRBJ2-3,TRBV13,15,CASSLRAGFTDTQYF,TGTGCCAGCAGCTTAAGGGCGGGCTTCACAGATACGCAGTATTTT
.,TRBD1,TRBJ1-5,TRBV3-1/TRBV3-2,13,CASSQTGYRPQHF,TGTGCCAGCAGCCAGACAGGGTATCGGCCCCAGCATTTT
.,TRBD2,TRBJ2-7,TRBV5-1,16,CASSSPTSGGSYEQYF,TGCGCCAGCAGCTCACCGACTAGCGGGGGCTCCTACGAGCAGTACTTC
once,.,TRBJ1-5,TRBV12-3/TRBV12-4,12,CASSLLAQPQHF,TGTGCCAGCAGTTTGTTAGCTCAGCCCCAGCATTTT
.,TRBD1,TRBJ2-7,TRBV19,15,CASCLKPGTGGEQYF,TGTGCCAGTTGTCTCAAACCCGGAACAGGGGGCGAGCAGTACTTC
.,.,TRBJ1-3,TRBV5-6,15,CASSFGSLTGNTIYF,TGTGCCAGCAGCTTCGGGAGCTTAACTGGAAACACCATATATTTT
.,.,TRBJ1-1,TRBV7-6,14,CASSPGGGDTEAFF,TGTGCCAGCAGCCCTGGAGGGGGGGACACTGAAGCTTTCTTT
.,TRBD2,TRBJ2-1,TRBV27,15,CASSPQLAGANEQFF,TGTGCCAGCAGTCCCCAGCTAGCGGGCGCCAATGAGCAGTTCTTC
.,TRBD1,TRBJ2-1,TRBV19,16,CASSIPPTGGYNEQFF,TGTGCCAGTAGTATTCCACCGACAGGGGGCTACAATGAGCAGTTCTTC
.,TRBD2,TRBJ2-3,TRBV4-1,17,CASSQVRAGGQRDTQYF,TGCGCCAGCAGCCAAGTTCGGGCGGGGGGCCAGAGAGATACGCAGTATTTT
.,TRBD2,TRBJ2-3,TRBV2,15,CASRGLGGRADTQYF,TGTGCCAGCAGGGGCTTAGGCGGGAGGGCAGATACGCAGTATTTT
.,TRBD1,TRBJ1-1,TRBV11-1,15,CASSSGQTYNTEAFF,TGTGCCAGCAGCTCGGGACAGACCTACAACACTGAAGCTTTCTTT
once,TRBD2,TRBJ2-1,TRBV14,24,CASSQILPSGTSGTAIVLDNEQFF,TGTGCCAGCAGCCAGATCCTCCCGTCGGGGACTAGCGGGACCGCCATAGTTCTGGACAATGAGCAGTTCTTC
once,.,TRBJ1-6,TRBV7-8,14,CASKEGPSNSPLHF,TGTGCCAGCAAGGAGGGACCGAGTAATTCACCCCTCCACTTT
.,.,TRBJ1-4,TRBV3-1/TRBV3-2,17,CASSPGGFQGTNEKLFF,TGTGCCAGCAGCCCCGGAGGCTTTCAGGGGACTAATGAAAAACTGTTTTTT
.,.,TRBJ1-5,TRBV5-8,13,CASSLIPDQPQHF,TGTGCCAGCAGTTTGATCCCGGATCAGCCCCAGCATTTT
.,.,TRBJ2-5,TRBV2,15,CASSDVRGSQETQYF,TGTGCCAGCAGTGATGTGCGGGGTTCTCAAGAGACCCAGTACTTC
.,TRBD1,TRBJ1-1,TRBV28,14,CASSPPQTGTEAFF,TGTGCCAGCAGTCCCCCTCAGACAGGGACTGAAGCTTTCTTT
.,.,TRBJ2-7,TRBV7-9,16,CASSLEGPGETYEQYF,TGTGCCAGCAGCTTAGAAGGCCCAGGGGAGACCTACGAGCAGTACTTC
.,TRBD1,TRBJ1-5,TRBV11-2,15,CASSFGTGAGQPQHF,TGTGCCAGCAGCTTCGGGACAGGGGCGGGGCAGCCCCAGCATTTT
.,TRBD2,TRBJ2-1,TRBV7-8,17,CASSARGSGGPYNEQFF,TGTGCCAGCAGCGCCCGGGGTAGCGGGGGACCCTACAATGAGCAGTTCTTC
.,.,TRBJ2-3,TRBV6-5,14,CASSPPALPGTQYF,TGTGCCAGCTCCCCCCCCGCGCTTCCAGGAACGCAGTATTTT
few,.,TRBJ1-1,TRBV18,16,CASSPGIGLGGTEAFF,TGTGCCAGCTCTCCTGGGATAGGATTGGGAGGCACTGAAGCTTTCTTT
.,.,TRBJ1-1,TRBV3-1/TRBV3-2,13,CASSTRGNTEAFF,TGTGCCAGCAGCACGCGGGGGAACACTGAAGCTTTCTTT
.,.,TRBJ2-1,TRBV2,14,CASHRDSTSDLAFF,TGTGCCAGTCACCGGGACTCAACTTCCGACCTAGCGTTCTTC
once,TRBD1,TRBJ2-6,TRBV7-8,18,CASSLYGQGAPGANVLTF,TGTGCCAGCAGCTTATACGGACAGGGGGCGCCTGGGGCCAACGTCCTGACTTTC
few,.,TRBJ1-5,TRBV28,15,CASSPQGLGNQPQHF,TGTGCCAGCAGTCCGCAGGGGTTGGGCAATCAGCCCCAGCATTTT
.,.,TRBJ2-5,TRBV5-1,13,CASSLAGVETQYF,TGCGCCAGCAGCTTGGCGGGGGTAGAGACCCAGTACTTC